Listed here is a single TCR beta chain. With 0 bases clipped from V and 7 bases from J, the junction kept 9 bases outside the gene matches. The CDR3 consists of 16 residues. From germline, CDR1 is MNHNY and CDR2 SVGAGI (reference sequence). This sample was included in a study of control samples from healthy donors and cancer patients. Sequencing was performed with immunoSEQ multiplex PCR; in TCRdb, only in-frame clones are kept and a portion is missing. The top ten clones hold 6.5% of a sample with about 110,000 clones, approximately 82% of them seen once. Sequencing was done on a sample of blood. V is TRBV6-6 and J is TRBJ1-2; TRBD1 aligns across 9 bases. The source of this sequence is a man between 18 and 35 years old in good health. The CDR3 region is CASSYSVTGGAGGYTF. As DNA, the CDR3 is TGTGCCAGCAGTTACTCGGTAACAGGGGGCGCAGGTGGCTACACCTTC.